Listed below are T cell receptor beta chains from one sample, sequenced in a study of shared clonotypes between healthy human individuals. Clones were read by immunoSEQ multiplex PCR, and TCRdb kept only the in-frame ones, dropping some. The profile shows about 680,000 clones, roughly 72% of them singletons. Sequencing was done on a sample of memory CD4+ T cells sorted from blood. The origin of the receptors is a woman younger than 45 in good health. Each CDR3 is given with its conserved first and last residue. A D gene is named only where the DNA matches it firmly. Not all rows give a size; the values are once, few, many and, for expanded clones, a class.

cdr3_aa: CAWDRGPIDTQYF
cdr3_nt: TGTGCCTGGGACAGGGGGCCTATAGATACGCAGTATTTT
v_call: TRBV30
clone_size: NA
d_call: TRBD1
cdr3_length: 13
j_call: TRBJ2-3

cdr3_aa: CATSRGAVQNEQFF
cdr3_nt: TGTGCCACCAGCAGAGGAGCGGTACAGAATGAGCAGTTCTTC
v_call: TRBV15
clone_size: few
d_call: NA
cdr3_length: 14
j_call: TRBJ2-1

cdr3_aa: CASRGQGMETQYF
cdr3_nt: TGTGCCAGTAGGGGACAGGGTATGGAGACCCAGTACTTC
v_call: TRBV19
clone_size: once
d_call: TRBD1
cdr3_length: 13
j_call: TRBJ2-5

cdr3_aa: CASSLEAESSYNEQFF
cdr3_nt: TGTGCCAGCAGCCTAGAGGCGGAGTCCTCCTACAATGAGCAGTTCTTC
v_call: TRBV4-2
clone_size: few
d_call: NA
cdr3_length: 16
j_call: TRBJ2-1

cdr3_aa: CASSEQWVAGEGFEQFF
cdr3_nt: TGTGCCAGCAGTGAACAGTGGGTAGCGGGAGAAGGGTTTGAGCAGTTCTTC
v_call: TRBV6-1
clone_size: NA
d_call: TRBD2
cdr3_length: 17
j_call: TRBJ2-1

cdr3_aa: CASSSGTGLNTEAFF
cdr3_nt: TGCGCCAGCAGCTCCGGGACAGGGCTGAACACTGAAGCTTTCTTT
v_call: TRBV5-1
clone_size: NA
d_call: TRBD1
cdr3_length: 15
j_call: TRBJ1-1

cdr3_aa: CASSSQGFGTEAFF
cdr3_nt: TGTGCCAGCAGCTCACAGGGGTTTGGCACTGAAGCTTTCTTT
v_call: TRBV7-2
clone_size: NA
d_call: TRBD1
cdr3_length: 14
j_call: TRBJ1-1

cdr3_aa: CASSQDPLSTGTNEKLFF
cdr3_nt: TGCGCCAGCAGCCAAGATCCTCTCTCGACAGGGACTAATGAAAAACTGTTTTTT
v_call: TRBV4-1
clone_size: once
d_call: TRBD1
cdr3_length: 18
j_call: TRBJ1-4

cdr3_aa: CASSLGVDPETQYF
cdr3_nt: TGTGCCAGCAGCTTAGGGGTGGACCCAGAGACCCAGTACTTC
v_call: TRBV7-9
clone_size: NA
d_call: NA
cdr3_length: 14
j_call: TRBJ2-5

cdr3_aa: CASSSPRRGETQYF
cdr3_nt: TGTGCCAGCAGTTCTCCGAGAAGAGGAGAGACCCAGTACTTC
v_call: TRBV6-5
clone_size: NA
d_call: NA
cdr3_length: 14
j_call: TRBJ2-5

cdr3_aa: CASSRLAGARNEQFF
cdr3_nt: TGCGCCAGCAGCCGCCTAGCGGGGGCTAGGAATGAGCAGTTCTTC
v_call: TRBV4-1
clone_size: NA
d_call: TRBD2
cdr3_length: 15
j_call: TRBJ2-1

cdr3_aa: CASSQDRSGPQHF
cdr3_nt: TGTGCCAGCTCACAGGACAGGTCGGGGCCCCAGCATTTT
v_call: TRBV18
clone_size: NA
d_call: TRBD1
cdr3_length: 13
j_call: TRBJ1-5

cdr3_aa: CASLQREVVETQYF
cdr3_nt: TGTGCCAGCCTCCAGCGGGAGGTCGTTGAGACCCAGTACTTC
v_call: TRBV2
clone_size: NA
d_call: TRBD2
cdr3_length: 14
j_call: TRBJ2-5

cdr3_aa: CASSGREDYNEQFF
cdr3_nt: TGTGCCAGCAGCGGGCGGGAGGACTACAATGAGCAGTTCTTC
v_call: TRBV7-9
clone_size: many
d_call: TRBD2
cdr3_length: 14
j_call: TRBJ2-1

cdr3_aa: CATTTRDTEAFF
cdr3_nt: TGTGCCACGACGACCAGGGACACTGAAGCTTTCTTT
v_call: TRBV28
clone_size: NA
d_call: NA
cdr3_length: 12
j_call: TRBJ1-1

cdr3_aa: CAISERLAAVQETQYF
cdr3_nt: TGTGCCATCAGTGAGAGACTAGCGGCCGTACAAGAGACCCAGTACTTC
v_call: TRBV10-3
clone_size: NA
d_call: TRBD2
cdr3_length: 16
j_call: TRBJ2-5

cdr3_aa: CAWSVRGASYEQYF
cdr3_nt: TGTGCCTGGAGTGTAAGAGGAGCATCCTACGAGCAGTACTTC
v_call: TRBV30
clone_size: NA
d_call: NA
cdr3_length: 14
j_call: TRBJ2-7

cdr3_aa: CASSYADSYEQYF
cdr3_nt: TGTGCCAGCAGTTACGCAGATTCCTACGAGCAGTACTTC
v_call: TRBV6-5
clone_size: NA
d_call: NA
cdr3_length: 13
j_call: TRBJ2-7

cdr3_aa: CASSLAFIDNEQFF
cdr3_nt: TGTGCCAGCAGCTTGGCTTTTATCGACAATGAGCAGTTCTTC
v_call: TRBV13
clone_size: NA
d_call: NA
cdr3_length: 14
j_call: TRBJ2-1

cdr3_aa: CASSRQLYNYGYTF
cdr3_nt: TGCGCCAGCAGTCGACAGCTATATAACTATGGCTACACCTTC
v_call: TRBV10-2
clone_size: NA
d_call: NA
cdr3_length: 14
j_call: TRBJ1-2

cdr3_aa: CASSWTSGRRGGETQYF
cdr3_nt: TGTGCCAGTAGTTGGACTAGCGGGAGGAGGGGCGGAGAGACCCAGTACTTC
v_call: TRBV19
clone_size: once
d_call: TRBD2
cdr3_length: 17
j_call: TRBJ2-5

cdr3_aa: CASQRQVNTEAFF
cdr3_nt: TGTGCCAGCCAAAGACAGGTGAACACTGAAGCTTTCTTT
v_call: TRBV28
clone_size: once
d_call: NA
cdr3_length: 13
j_call: TRBJ1-1

cdr3_aa: CASSRDRGNTGELFF
cdr3_nt: TGTGCCAGCAGTAGGGACAGGGGGAACACCGGGGAGCTGTTTTTT
v_call: TRBV2
clone_size: NA
d_call: TRBD1
cdr3_length: 15
j_call: TRBJ2-2

cdr3_aa: CASTLRTTQPQHF
cdr3_nt: TGTGCCAGCACCCTAAGGACAACTCAGCCCCAGCATTTT
v_call: TRBV28
clone_size: many
d_call: NA
cdr3_length: 13
j_call: TRBJ1-5

cdr3_aa: CASSPGLAEGGETQYF
cdr3_nt: TGTGCCAGCAGCCCCGGGCTAGCGGAGGGGGGGGAGACCCAGTACTTC
v_call: TRBV4-2
clone_size: many
d_call: NA
cdr3_length: 16
j_call: TRBJ2-5

cdr3_aa: CASSSTAYGRNYEQYF
cdr3_nt: TGTGCCAGCAGCTCCACCGCGTACGGACGGAACTACGAGCAGTACTTC
v_call: TRBV7-2
clone_size: NA
d_call: NA
cdr3_length: 16
j_call: TRBJ2-7

cdr3_aa: CASSHVGVNTEAFF
cdr3_nt: TGTGCCAGCAGCCACGTCGGGGTGAACACTGAAGCTTTCTTT
v_call: TRBV5-5
clone_size: once
d_call: NA
cdr3_length: 14
j_call: TRBJ1-1

cdr3_aa: CAVSRTGDKAYEQYF
cdr3_nt: TGTGCCGTCTCCCGAACTGGAGACAAGGCCTACGAGCAGTACTTC
v_call: TRBV6-1
clone_size: NA
d_call: NA
cdr3_length: 15
j_call: TRBJ2-7

cdr3_aa: CASSTVQGAIGQFF
cdr3_nt: TGTGCCAGCTCGACGGTACAGGGGGCTATAGGGCAGTTCTTC
v_call: TRBV27
clone_size: once
d_call: TRBD1
cdr3_length: 14
j_call: TRBJ2-1

cdr3_aa: CASSQDLFGGTQYF
cdr3_nt: TGTGCCAGCAGCCAAGATCTTTTTGGCGGGACCCAGTACTTC
v_call: TRBV14
clone_size: NA
d_call: NA
cdr3_length: 14
j_call: TRBJ2-5

cdr3_aa: CASLTRAPATNEKLFF
cdr3_nt: TGTGCCAGCCTAACGAGGGCTCCTGCAACTAATGAAAAACTGTTTTTT
v_call: TRBV28
clone_size: NA
d_call: NA
cdr3_length: 16
j_call: TRBJ1-4

cdr3_aa: CASSQERRSGANVLTF
cdr3_nt: TGTGCCAGCAGCCAGGAACGCCGCTCTGGGGCCAACGTCCTGACTTTC
v_call: TRBV5-6
clone_size: NA
d_call: NA
cdr3_length: 16
j_call: TRBJ2-6

cdr3_aa: CASSPRGSTDTQYF
cdr3_nt: TGTGCCAGCAGCCCAAGGGGTAGCACAGATACGCAGTATTTT
v_call: TRBV7-9
clone_size: NA
d_call: NA
cdr3_length: 14
j_call: TRBJ2-3

cdr3_aa: CASSLASGTHTEAFF
cdr3_nt: TGTGCCAGCAGCTTAGCCTCCGGGACACATACTGAAGCTTTCTTT
v_call: TRBV7-2
clone_size: few
d_call: NA
cdr3_length: 15
j_call: TRBJ1-1

cdr3_aa: CASSVSGRAPNTGELFF
cdr3_nt: TGTGCCAGCAGCGTTAGCGGGAGGGCCCCGAACACCGGGGAGCTGTTTTTT
v_call: TRBV9
clone_size: NA
d_call: TRBD2
cdr3_length: 17
j_call: TRBJ2-2

cdr3_aa: CASSYSRAPGADTQYF
cdr3_nt: TGTGCCAGCAGTTACTCGCGAGCGCCAGGGGCAGATACGCAGTATTTT
v_call: TRBV6-5
clone_size: NA
d_call: NA
cdr3_length: 16
j_call: TRBJ2-3

cdr3_aa: CASRVLNEKLFF
cdr3_nt: TGTGCCAGCAGGGTTCTCAATGAAAAACTGTTTTTT
v_call: TRBV2
clone_size: NA
d_call: NA
cdr3_length: 12
j_call: TRBJ1-4

cdr3_aa: CASSATGPGDGYTF
cdr3_nt: TGTGCCAGCAGTGCAACGGGGCCCGGCGATGGCTACACCTTC
v_call: TRBV2
clone_size: once
d_call: NA
cdr3_length: 14
j_call: TRBJ1-2

cdr3_aa: CASTPDRGGYTF
cdr3_nt: TGTGCCAGCACACCCGACCGGGGTGGCTACACCTTC
v_call: TRBV2
clone_size: few
d_call: NA
cdr3_length: 12
j_call: TRBJ1-2

cdr3_aa: CASSLTGGLVSYEQYF
cdr3_nt: TGCGCCAGCAGCTTGACCGGGGGCCTGGTATCCTACGAGCAGTACTTC
v_call: TRBV5-1
clone_size: NA
d_call: NA
cdr3_length: 16
j_call: TRBJ2-7

cdr3_aa: CASSYYTGGLGYTF
cdr3_nt: TGCGCCAGCAGCTACTATACAGGGGGCCTTGGCTACACCTTC
v_call: TRBV5-1
clone_size: NA
d_call: TRBD1
cdr3_length: 14
j_call: TRBJ1-2

cdr3_aa: CASSLTGRQETQYF
cdr3_nt: TGTGCCAGCAGCTTAACCGGACGACAAGAGACCCAGTACTTC
v_call: TRBV11-2
clone_size: NA
d_call: NA
cdr3_length: 14
j_call: TRBJ2-5

cdr3_aa: CASSLYGQPQHF
cdr3_nt: TGTGCCAGCAGCTTGTACGGCCAGCCCCAGCATTTT
v_call: TRBV5-8
clone_size: NA
d_call: NA
cdr3_length: 12
j_call: TRBJ1-5

cdr3_aa: CASSQSRGRLQETQYF
cdr3_nt: TGTGCCAGCAGCCAATCAAGGGGTAGGCTTCAAGAGACCCAGTACTTC
v_call: TRBV14
clone_size: NA
d_call: NA
cdr3_length: 16
j_call: TRBJ2-5

cdr3_aa: CASSPLVANGMYEQYF
cdr3_nt: TGCGCCAGCAGCCCCCTAGTAGCGAATGGGATGTACGAGCAGTACTTC
v_call: TRBV4-1
clone_size: NA
d_call: NA
cdr3_length: 16
j_call: TRBJ2-7

cdr3_aa: CASSGYGSGRAETQYF
cdr3_nt: TGTGCCAGCAGTGGTTATGGGAGCGGGAGGGCCGAGACCCAGTACTTC
v_call: TRBV6-1
clone_size: NA
d_call: TRBD2
cdr3_length: 16
j_call: TRBJ2-5

cdr3_aa: CASSLVGDSRYNEQFF
cdr3_nt: TGCGCCAGCAGCCTGGTCGGGGACAGTAGATACAATGAGCAGTTCTTC
v_call: TRBV5-1
clone_size: few
d_call: TRBD1
cdr3_length: 16
j_call: TRBJ2-1

cdr3_aa: CASSLAGRGDTEAFF
cdr3_nt: TGTGCCAGCAGCTTAGCTGGTAGGGGGGACACTGAAGCTTTCTTT
v_call: TRBV7-8
clone_size: once
d_call: NA
cdr3_length: 15
j_call: TRBJ1-1

cdr3_aa: CASSQGTSGRRDIQYF
cdr3_nt: TGCGCCAGCAGCCAAGGGACTAGCGGGAGGAGAGACATTCAGTACTTC
v_call: TRBV4-1
clone_size: NA
d_call: TRBD2
cdr3_length: 16
j_call: TRBJ2-4

cdr3_aa: CASSFAGSKQPQHF
cdr3_nt: TGTGCCAGCAGTTTCGCGGGAAGTAAGCAGCCCCAGCATTTT
v_call: TRBV27
clone_size: NA
d_call: NA
cdr3_length: 14
j_call: TRBJ1-5

cdr3_aa: CASSLVAFRGETQYF
cdr3_nt: TGTGCCAGCAGCTTAGTGGCATTCCGGGGAGAGACCCAGTACTTC
v_call: TRBV7-9
clone_size: once
d_call: NA
cdr3_length: 15
j_call: TRBJ2-5

cdr3_aa: CSAPRETQYF
cdr3_nt: TGCAGTGCTCCCCGGGAGACCCAGTACTTC
v_call: TRBV20-1
clone_size: NA
d_call: NA
cdr3_length: 10
j_call: TRBJ2-5

cdr3_aa: CASSEQGAFLPSLNTEAFF
cdr3_nt: TGTGCCAGCAGTGAACAGGGGGCTTTCCTCCCCTCCCTGAACACTGAAGCTTTCTTT
v_call: TRBV6-1
clone_size: few
d_call: TRBD1
cdr3_length: 19
j_call: TRBJ1-1

cdr3_aa: CASSKSHGTQYF
cdr3_nt: TGTGCCAGCAGTAAATCCCACGGGACCCAGTACTTC
v_call: TRBV6-5
clone_size: NA
d_call: NA
cdr3_length: 12
j_call: TRBJ2-5

cdr3_aa: CASSPGVDEQFF
cdr3_nt: TGTGCCAGTAGTCCCGGGGTTGATGAGCAGTTCTTC
v_call: TRBV19
clone_size: many
d_call: NA
cdr3_length: 12
j_call: TRBJ2-1

cdr3_aa: CASSPPGTSGINEQFF
cdr3_nt: TGTGCCAGCAGCCCCCCCGGGACTAGCGGGATCAATGAGCAGTTCTTC
v_call: TRBV11-3
clone_size: NA
d_call: TRBD2
cdr3_length: 16
j_call: TRBJ2-1

cdr3_aa: CASSPLGTSTDTQYF
cdr3_nt: TGCGCCAGCAGCCCCCTCGGGACTAGCACAGATACGCAGTATTTT
v_call: TRBV5-1
clone_size: NA
d_call: NA
cdr3_length: 15
j_call: TRBJ2-3